Below, one T cell receptor beta chain is given with its context. Treatment specified: about 20 received Ad26.COV2.S at low or high dose, single or two shots; about five received placebo; per-sample allocation not given. All samples were drawn on day 63, counting from the first vaccine or placebo injection. The sample belongs to a study of Ad26.COV2.S vaccination and SARS-CoV-2 variants. For the study at large: Administration of Ad26.COV2.S was intramuscular, either once or twice 56 days apart.

Using immunoSEQ multiplex PCR, the repertoire was profiled, and TCRdb retains in-frame clones only, with some absent. Of approximately 420,000 clones in the sample, approximately 90% were seen once. Germline CDR1 is MNHNS and CDR2 is SASEGT. After removal of 6 bases from V and 3 bases from J, the junction contained 3 bases not matched to a gene. This CDR3 is 13 amino acids long. The sample consisted of peripheral blood, taken in a trial of Ad26.COV2.S vaccine versus placebo. The rearrangement links TRBV6-1 to TRBJ1-2; 8 nucleotides line up with TRBD1. This TCR was sampled from a person between 18 and 65 years old who received the Ad26.COV2.S COVID-19 vaccine or a placebo. The CDR3 region is CASSQDRDYGYTF. The DNA for the CDR3 is TGTGCCAGCAGCCAGGACAGGGACTATGGCTACACCTTC.